This T cell receptor (beta chain) was captured by sequencing in a study of cytomegalovirus exposure and HLA in healthy donors. Overall study: Assignment to the Caucasian-associated ancestry cluster applied to 81% of the approximately 400 genotyped donors.

Primers: 60 Vbeta forward and 13 Jbeta reverse. The repertoire was sequenced with immunoSEQ multiplex PCR; TCRdb's copy has only in-frame clones and lacks some. The repertoire holds around 150,000 clones, with about 76% as singletons. Germline CDR1 is SGHRS and CDR2 is YFSETQ. V dropped 4 bases and J dropped 4; count of bases not matched to a gene: 10. This CDR3 region has 16 residues. Source material: PBMCs. The TCR was taken from a female donor in good health and CMV-seronegative. The V and J genes are TRBV5-1 and TRBJ2-7; 11 bases are a match to TRBD2. CDR3 sequence reads: CASSPVPSGGLYEQYF. The CDR3 nucleotides read TGCGCCAGCAGCCCGGTACCTAGCGGGGGGCTGTACGAGCAGTACTTC.